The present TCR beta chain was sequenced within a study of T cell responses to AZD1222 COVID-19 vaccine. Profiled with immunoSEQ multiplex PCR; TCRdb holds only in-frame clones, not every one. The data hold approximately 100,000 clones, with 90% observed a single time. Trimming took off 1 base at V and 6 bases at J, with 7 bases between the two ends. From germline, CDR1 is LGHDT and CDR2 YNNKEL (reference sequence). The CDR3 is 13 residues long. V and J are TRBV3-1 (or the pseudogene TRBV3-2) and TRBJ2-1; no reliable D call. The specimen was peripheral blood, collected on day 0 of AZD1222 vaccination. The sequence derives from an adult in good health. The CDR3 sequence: CASSQGPGNEQFF. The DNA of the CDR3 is TGTGCCAGCAGCCAAGGGCCGGGCAATGAGCAGTTCTTC.